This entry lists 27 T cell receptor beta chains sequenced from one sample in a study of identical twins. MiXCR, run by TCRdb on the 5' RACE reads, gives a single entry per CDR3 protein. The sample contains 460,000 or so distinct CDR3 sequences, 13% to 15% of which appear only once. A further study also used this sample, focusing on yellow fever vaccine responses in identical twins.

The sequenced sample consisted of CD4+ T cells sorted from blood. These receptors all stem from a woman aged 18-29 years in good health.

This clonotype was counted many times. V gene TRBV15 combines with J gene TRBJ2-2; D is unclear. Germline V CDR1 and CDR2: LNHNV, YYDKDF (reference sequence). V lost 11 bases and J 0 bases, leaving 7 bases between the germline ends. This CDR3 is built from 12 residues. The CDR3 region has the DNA TGTGCCGCTTCACCGAACACCGGGGAGCTGTTTTTT. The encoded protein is CAASPNTGELFF.

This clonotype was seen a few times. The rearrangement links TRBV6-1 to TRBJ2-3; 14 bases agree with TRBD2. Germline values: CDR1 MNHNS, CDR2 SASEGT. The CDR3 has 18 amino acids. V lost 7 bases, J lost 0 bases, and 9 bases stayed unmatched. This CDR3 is CASKSGLAGAASTDTQYF. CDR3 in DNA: TGTGCCAGCAAATCGGGACTAGCGGGGGCCGCTAGCACAGATACGCAGTATTTT.

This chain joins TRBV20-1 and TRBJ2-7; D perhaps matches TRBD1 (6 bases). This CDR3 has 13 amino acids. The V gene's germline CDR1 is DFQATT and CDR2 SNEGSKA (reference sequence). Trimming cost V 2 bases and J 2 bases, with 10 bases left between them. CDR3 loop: CSARQGKTYEQYF. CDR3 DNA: TGCAGTGCTAGACAGGGGAAAACCTACGAGCAGTACTTC.

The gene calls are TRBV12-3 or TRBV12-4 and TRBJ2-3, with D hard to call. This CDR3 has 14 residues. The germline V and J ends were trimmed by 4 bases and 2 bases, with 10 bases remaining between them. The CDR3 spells CASSSGRHTDTQYF. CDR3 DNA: TGTGCCAGCAGTTCTGGCAGGCACACAGATACGCAGTATTTT.

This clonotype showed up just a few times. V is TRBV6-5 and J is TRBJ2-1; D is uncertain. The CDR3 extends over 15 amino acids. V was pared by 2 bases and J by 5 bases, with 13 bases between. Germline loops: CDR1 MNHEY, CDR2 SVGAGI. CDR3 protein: CASSYAARRNNEQFF. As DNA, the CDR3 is TGTGCCAGCAGTTACGCGGCTAGGCGCAACAATGAGCAGTTCTTC.

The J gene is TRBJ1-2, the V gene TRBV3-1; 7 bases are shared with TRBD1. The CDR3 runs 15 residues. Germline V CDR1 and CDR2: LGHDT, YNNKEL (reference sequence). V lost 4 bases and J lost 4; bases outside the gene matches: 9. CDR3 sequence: CASSPQGWDSYGYTF. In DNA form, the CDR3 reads TGTGCCAGCAGCCCCCAAGGTTGGGACAGCTATGGCTACACCTTC.

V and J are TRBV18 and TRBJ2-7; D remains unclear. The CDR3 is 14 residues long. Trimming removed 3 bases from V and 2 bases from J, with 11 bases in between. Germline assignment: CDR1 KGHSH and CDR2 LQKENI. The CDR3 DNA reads TGTGCCAGCTCACCGGGCGGAATTCCCTACGAGCAGTACTTC. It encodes CASSPGGIPYEQYF.

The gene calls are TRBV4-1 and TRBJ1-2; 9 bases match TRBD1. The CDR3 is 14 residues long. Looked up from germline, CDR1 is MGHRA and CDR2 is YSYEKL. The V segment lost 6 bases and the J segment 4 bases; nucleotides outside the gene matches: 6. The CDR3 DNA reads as TGCGCCAGCAGTCAACAGGGGGCTGGCTATGGCTACACCTTC. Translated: CASSQQGAGYGYTF.

The CDR3 nucleotides are TGTGCCAGCAGCCAATCGCCGGGCGCGGGGGGCTCCTACGAGCAGTACTTC. Translating gives CASSQSPGAGGSYEQYF. This sequence joins TRBV3-1 and TRBJ2-7; TRBD2 matches 8 bases. With V trimmed by 2 bases and J by 0 bases, 9 bases remained unmatched. This CDR3 region has 17 residues. CDR1 and CDR2 from the germline V gene are LGHDT and YNNKEL (reference sequence).

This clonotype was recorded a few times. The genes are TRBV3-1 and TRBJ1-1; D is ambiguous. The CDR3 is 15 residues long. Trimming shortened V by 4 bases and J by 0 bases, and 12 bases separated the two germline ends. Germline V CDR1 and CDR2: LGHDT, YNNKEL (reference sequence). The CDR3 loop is CASSPYAAVNTEAFF. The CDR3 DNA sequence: TGTGCCAGCAGCCCCTACGCGGCGGTGAACACTGAAGCTTTCTTT.

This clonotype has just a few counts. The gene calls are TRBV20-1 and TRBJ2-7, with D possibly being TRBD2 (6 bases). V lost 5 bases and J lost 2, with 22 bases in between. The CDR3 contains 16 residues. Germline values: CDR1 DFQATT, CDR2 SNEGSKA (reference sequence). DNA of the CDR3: TGCAGTGCTGGGGCTGGGGCAAGTGGCGGGACCTACGAGCAGTACTTC. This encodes CSAGAGASGGTYEQYF.

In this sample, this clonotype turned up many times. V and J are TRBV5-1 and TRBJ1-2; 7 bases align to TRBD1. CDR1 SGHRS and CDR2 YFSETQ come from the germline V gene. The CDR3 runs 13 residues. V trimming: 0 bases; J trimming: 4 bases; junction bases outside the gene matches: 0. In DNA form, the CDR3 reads TGCGCCAGCAGCTTGGACAGGGGCTATGGCTACACCTTC. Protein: CASSLDRGYGYTF.

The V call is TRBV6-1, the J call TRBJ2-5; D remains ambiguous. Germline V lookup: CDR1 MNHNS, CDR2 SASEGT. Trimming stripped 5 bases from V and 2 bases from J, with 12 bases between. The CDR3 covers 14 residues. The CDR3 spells CASSRAGPQETQYF. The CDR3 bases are TGTGCCAGCAGTCGAGCCGGACCTCAAGAGACCCAGTACTTC.

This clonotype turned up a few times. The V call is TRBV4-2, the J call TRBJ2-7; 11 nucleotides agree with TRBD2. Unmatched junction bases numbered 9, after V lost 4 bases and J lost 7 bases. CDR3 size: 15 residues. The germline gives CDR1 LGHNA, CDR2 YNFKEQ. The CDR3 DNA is TGTGCCAGCAGCCTAGAAGTAGCGGGAGGGTATGAGCAGTACTTC. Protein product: CASSLEVAGGYEQYF.

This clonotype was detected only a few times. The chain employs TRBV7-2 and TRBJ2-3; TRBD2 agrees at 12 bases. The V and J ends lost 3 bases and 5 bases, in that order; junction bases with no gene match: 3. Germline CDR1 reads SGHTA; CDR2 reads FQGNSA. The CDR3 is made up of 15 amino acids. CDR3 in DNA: TGTGCCAGCAGCTTGACTAGCGGGAGTGTAGATACGCAGTATTTT. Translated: CASSLTSGSVDTQYF.

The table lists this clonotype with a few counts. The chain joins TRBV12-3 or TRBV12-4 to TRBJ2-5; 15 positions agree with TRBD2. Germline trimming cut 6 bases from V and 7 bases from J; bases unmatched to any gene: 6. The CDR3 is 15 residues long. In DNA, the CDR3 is TGTGCCAGCAGGGGGACTAGCGGGGGGTCAGGGACCCAGTACTTC. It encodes CASRGTSGGSGTQYF.

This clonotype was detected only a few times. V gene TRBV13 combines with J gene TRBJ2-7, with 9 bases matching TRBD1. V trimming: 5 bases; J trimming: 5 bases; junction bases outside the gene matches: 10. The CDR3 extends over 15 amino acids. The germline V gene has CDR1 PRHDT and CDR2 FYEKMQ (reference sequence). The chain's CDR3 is CASSNGDRDAHEQYF. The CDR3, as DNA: TGTGCCAGCAGCAACGGGGACAGGGATGCCCACGAGCAGTACTTC.

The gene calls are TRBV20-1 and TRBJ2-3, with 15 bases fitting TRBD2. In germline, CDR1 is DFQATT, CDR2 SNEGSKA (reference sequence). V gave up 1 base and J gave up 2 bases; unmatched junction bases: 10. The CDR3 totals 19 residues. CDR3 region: CSARVLGLAGGPFTDTQYF. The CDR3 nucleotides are TGCAGTGCTAGAGTTCTAGGACTAGCGGGAGGGCCTTTCACAGATACGCAGTATTTT.

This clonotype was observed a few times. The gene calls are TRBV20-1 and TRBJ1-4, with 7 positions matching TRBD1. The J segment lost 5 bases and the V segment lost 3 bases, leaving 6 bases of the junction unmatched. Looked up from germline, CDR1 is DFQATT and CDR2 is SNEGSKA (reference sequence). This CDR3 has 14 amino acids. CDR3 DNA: TGCAGTGCTAGGAGGGACAGCCTGAATGAAAAACTGTTTTTT. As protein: CSARRDSLNEKLFF.

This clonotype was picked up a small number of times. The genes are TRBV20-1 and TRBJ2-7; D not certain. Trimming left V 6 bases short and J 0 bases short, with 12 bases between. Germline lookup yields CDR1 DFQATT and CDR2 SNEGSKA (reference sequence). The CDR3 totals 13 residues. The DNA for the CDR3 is TGCAGTGCCCCGGCGCAAGGCTCCTACGAGCAGTACTTC. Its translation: CSAPAQGSYEQYF.

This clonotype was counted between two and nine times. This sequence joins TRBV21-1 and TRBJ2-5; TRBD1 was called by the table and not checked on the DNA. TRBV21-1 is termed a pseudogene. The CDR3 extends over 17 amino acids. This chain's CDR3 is CASKGQGAACPAETQYF. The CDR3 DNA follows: TGTGCCAGCAAGGGACAGGGGGCGGCGTGTCCGGCAGAGACCCAGTACTTC.

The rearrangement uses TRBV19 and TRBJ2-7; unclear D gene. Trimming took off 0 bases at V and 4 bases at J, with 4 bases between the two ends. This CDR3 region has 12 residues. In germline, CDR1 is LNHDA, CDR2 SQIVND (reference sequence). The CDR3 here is CASSIEGYEQYF. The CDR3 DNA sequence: TGTGCCAGTAGTATAGAAGGGTACGAGCAGTACTTC.

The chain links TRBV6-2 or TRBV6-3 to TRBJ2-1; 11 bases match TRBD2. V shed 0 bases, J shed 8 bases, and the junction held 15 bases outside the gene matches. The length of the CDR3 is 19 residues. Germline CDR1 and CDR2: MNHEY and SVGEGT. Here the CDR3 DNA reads TGTGCCAGCAGTTACTCGTCGATAGCGGGAGGGCCAGTAGGGGATGAGCAGTTCTTC. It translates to CASSYSSIAGGPVGDEQFF.

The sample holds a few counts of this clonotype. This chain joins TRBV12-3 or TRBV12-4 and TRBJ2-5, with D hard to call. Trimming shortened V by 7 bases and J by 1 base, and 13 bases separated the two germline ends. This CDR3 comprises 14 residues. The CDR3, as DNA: TGTGCCAGCACTCCTTCGGGCCCCCAAGAGACCCAGTACTTC. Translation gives CASTPSGPQETQYF.

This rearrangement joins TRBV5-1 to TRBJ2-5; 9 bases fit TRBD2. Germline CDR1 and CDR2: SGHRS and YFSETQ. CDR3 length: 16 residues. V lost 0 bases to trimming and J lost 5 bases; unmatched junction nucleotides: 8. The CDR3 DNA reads TGCGCCAGCAGCTTGGGTAGCGGGGGTTTCCGGGAGACCCAGTACTTC. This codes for CASSLGSGGFRETQYF.

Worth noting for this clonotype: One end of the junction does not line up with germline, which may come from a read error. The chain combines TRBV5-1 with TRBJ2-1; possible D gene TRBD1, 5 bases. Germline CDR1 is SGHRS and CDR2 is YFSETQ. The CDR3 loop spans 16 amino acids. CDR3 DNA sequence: TGCGCCAGCAGCCGGATGCAGGGCAGCTCCTACAATGAGCGGTTCTTC. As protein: CASSRMQGSSYNERFF.

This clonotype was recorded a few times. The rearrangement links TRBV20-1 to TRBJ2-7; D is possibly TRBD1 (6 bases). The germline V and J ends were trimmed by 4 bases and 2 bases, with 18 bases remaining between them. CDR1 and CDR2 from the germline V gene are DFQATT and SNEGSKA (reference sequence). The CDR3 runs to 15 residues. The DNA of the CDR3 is TGCAGTGCTACTAACGAGAACAGGGAAACCTACGAGCAGTACTTC. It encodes CSATNENRETYEQYF.